What follows describes a single TCR beta chain. This sample is part of a study of T cells in Graves' hyperthyroidism and ophthalmopathy. Using RNA transcripts as the source, TCR beta CDR3 regions were amplified. HTBI primers drove first-round RT-PCR of the TCR CDR3. TCRdb analysed the multiplex PCR reads with MiXCR anew, one entry per CDR3 protein. Here the sample spans some 380,000 distinct CDR3 sequences, 13% being singletons. The length of the CDR3 is 15 residues. The V segment lost 5 bases and the J segment 2 bases; nucleotides outside the gene matches: 7. The V gene is TRBV12-3 or TRBV12-4, the J gene TRBJ2-5, with 8 bases that match TRBD2. This TCR was sampled from a man aged 30 to 39 with Graves' hyperthyroidism that later progressed to Graves' ophthalmopathy. The sample was blood. The chain's CDR3 is CASSQSGSMQETQYF. The CDR3 DNA reads TGTGCCAGCAGTCAGAGCGGGAGCATGCAAGAGACCCAGTACTTC.